A single sample gave rise to the 17 T cell receptor beta chains below, sequenced in a study of human T cells and chemical hapten exposure (dated by TCRdb to the early 2020s). During library preparation, unique molecular identifiers were attached to individual cDNA molecules so that TCRs could be counted quantitatively and reproducibly. TCRdb passed the public sequencing reads through fastp at Q25 and MiXCR, retaining productive beta sequences. Entries are consolidated by CDR3 protein sequence, retaining the most common genes and DNA. Across this sample there are about 120,000 distinct CDR3 sequences, with around 8.5% seen only once. In total, the top ten clones hold around 1.4% of the sample. Unfractionated whole blood was collected in Tempus Blood RNA tubes, and total RNA was extracted from that blood. The sequenced sample was whole blood. All receptors come from a human donor in good health. Some clones in this sample may be carry-over from other donors' samples. Donor details come from another sample of the same person, matched by shared clones.

V is TRBV4-3 and J is TRBJ2-7; TRBD2 matches at 8 bases. With 1 base clipped from V and 2 bases from J, the junction kept 13 bases outside the gene matches. This CDR3 is built from 18 residues. Germline CDR1 reads LGHNA; CDR2 reads YSLEER. The CDR3 here is CASSQALPGLDATYEQYF. The CDR3, as DNA: TGCGCCAGCAGCCAAGCCCTCCCGGGACTAGATGCGACCTACGAGCAGTACTTC.

The count of this clonotype is one. V usage is TRBV11-1 and J usage is TRBJ1-6; 7 bases line up with TRBD1. This CDR3 spans 18 amino acids. The germline gives CDR1 SGHAT, CDR2 FQDESV (reference sequence). V was clipped by 1 base and J by 6 bases; unmatched bases: 12. CDR3 protein: CASSLVLTGTALNSPLHF. The CDR3 DNA is TGTGCCAGCAGCTTAGTCCTTACCGGGACAGCTCTTAATTCACCCCTCCACTTT.

This clonotype was seen more than once but under ten times. The rearrangement links TRBV2 to TRBJ2-1, with 11 bases aligning to TRBD2. Per the germline V gene, CDR1 is SNHLY and CDR2 is FYNNEI. CDR3 length: 17 residues. V was pared by 3 bases and J by 5 bases, with 9 bases of the junction left unmatched. DNA for the CDR3: TGTGCCAGCAGTGACCCTGTAGCGGGGGGGCAGGACAATGAGCAGTTCTTC. It codes for CASSDPVAGGQDNEQFF.

This clonotype turned up a few times. The gene calls are TRBV10-3 and TRBJ2-1, with TRBD2 matching 8 bases. This CDR3 is built from 16 residues. With 0 bases clipped from V and 4 bases from J, the junction kept 5 bases outside the gene matches. Germline V lookup: CDR1 ENHRY, CDR2 SYGVKD. CDR3 protein: CAISESAGGGYNEQFF. The CDR3, as DNA: TGTGCCATCAGTGAGTCGGCGGGGGGCGGATACAATGAGCAGTTCTTC.

The V and J genes are TRBV10-1 and TRBJ2-6, with 9 bases identical to TRBD1. The trim removed 6 bases at V and 3 bases at J, leaving 9 bases unmatched. Germline V CDR1 and CDR2: WNHNN, SYGVQD (reference sequence). The CDR3 runs 17 residues. CDR3 sequence: CASSGTGSRSGANVLTF. CDR3 DNA sequence: TGCGCCAGCAGCGGGACAGGGAGTCGTAGTGGGGCCAACGTCCTGACTTTC.

This clonotype appeared many times. This chain connects TRBV29-1 to TRBJ2-2; 8 bases line up with TRBD1. The V gene's germline CDR1 is SQVTM and CDR2 ANQGSEA. With 7 bases clipped from V and 0 bases from J, the junction kept 1 base outside the gene matches. The CDR3 loop spans 13 amino acids. The CDR3 nucleotides are TGCAGCGGGACAGGGTCGAACACCGGGGAGCTGTTTTTT. Its translation: CSGTGSNTGELFF.

The chain couples TRBV5-6 to TRBJ2-5, with TRBD2 matching 12 bases. The CDR3 covers 14 residues. The V gene's germline CDR1 is SGHDT and CDR2 YYEEEE. The ends lost 4 bases at V and 10 bases at J; junction bases unmatched: 8. CDR3 in amino acids: CASSQMGLAGLQYF. The DNA for the CDR3 is TGTGCCAGCAGCCAGATGGGACTAGCGGGCCTCCAGTACTTC.

This clonotype was detected a few times. The chain employs TRBV9 and TRBJ1-1; D is uncertain. This CDR3 has 13 residues. V lost 4 bases and J lost 3, with 10 bases in between. The V gene's germline CDR1 is SGDLS and CDR2 YYNGEE. CDR3 nucleotides: TGTGCCAGCAGCCCATGGAGTGACACTGAAGCTTTCTTT. It translates to CASSPWSDTEAFF.

This clonotype was recorded many times. V usage is TRBV5-4 and J usage is TRBJ1-3; D is ambiguous. The CDR3 length is 13 residues. The germline V and J ends were trimmed by 4 bases and 2 bases, with 7 bases remaining between them. Germline V gene sequence: CDR1 SGHNT, CDR2 YYREEE (reference sequence). CDR3 nucleotides: TGTGCCAGCAGCCGGACGGCTGGAAACACCATATATTTT. Its translation: CASSRTAGNTIYF. The full variable domain, rest sourced from reference TRBV5-4 and TRBJ1-3, is ETGVTQSPTHLIKTRGQQVTLRCSSQSGHNTVSWYQQALGQGPQFIFQYYREEENGRGNFPPRFSGLQFPNYSSELNVNALELDDSALYLCASSRTAGNTIYFGEGSWLTVV.

Comments on this clonotype: Since a much larger clone is just one base distant, this may be a read error. V gene TRBV5-6 combines with J gene TRBJ1-6, with D possibly matching TRBD1 (6 bases). In germline, CDR1 is SGHDT, CDR2 YYEEEE. The ends were cut back, 1 base at V and 6 bases at J, with 14 bases in the middle. The CDR3 length is 16 residues. Here the CDR3 DNA reads TGTGCCAGCAGCTTGTTCAGGGGCTACTCTAATTCACCCCTCCACTTT. Translation gives CASSLFRGYSNSPLHF.

The chain combines TRBV19 with TRBJ1-1, with D unresolved. Trimming took off 7 bases at V and 4 bases at J, with 13 bases between the two ends. The germline V gene has CDR1 LNHDA and CDR2 SQIVND (reference sequence). The CDR3 length is 13 residues. The CDR3 nucleotides read TGTGCCAGTACCCCCTCCCAGATCACTGAAGCTTTCTTT. It codes for CASTPSQITEAFF.

The chain couples TRBV2 to TRBJ1-6, with D perhaps TRBD1 (5 bases). Germline V CDR1 and CDR2: SNHLY, FYNNEI. The CDR3 has 14 amino acids. V was pared by 7 bases and J by 11 bases, with 18 bases between. The CDR3 nucleotides read TGTGCCAGCACCGAGGATGGGGGTATAGCACCCCTCCACTTT. Translated: CASTEDGGIAPLHF.

The genes are TRBV4-3 and TRBJ1-1; D gene uncertain. Germline V lookup: CDR1 LGHNA, CDR2 YSLEER. CDR3 length: 15 residues. Trimming took 0 bases from V and 11 from J, leaving 19 bases between them. The CDR3 spells CASSQDSTVTLGAFF. The DNA for the CDR3 is TGCGCCAGCAGCCAAGACTCGACCGTGACATTGGGGGCTTTCTTT.

This clonotype appeared many times. The chain uses TRBV7-2 and TRBJ2-5, with 8 bases aligning to TRBD1. Germline V gene lookup returns CDR1 SGHTA and CDR2 FQGNSA. Trimming removed 5 bases from V and 4 bases from J; junction bases left unmatched: 9. CDR3 length: 15 residues. The CDR3: CASSLYSGQGETQYF. The CDR3 nucleotides are TGTGCCAGCAGCCTATACTCTGGACAGGGAGAGACCCAGTACTTC.

The sample holds many counts of this clonotype. The rearrangement uses TRBV5-1 and TRBJ2-5; no definite D call. V gave up 0 bases and J gave up 3 bases, with 0 bases separating them. The CDR3 covers 11 residues. Looked up from germline, CDR1 is SGHRS and CDR2 is YFSETQ. The CDR3 region has the DNA TGCGCCAGCAGCTTGGAAGAGACCCAGTACTTC. Protein product: CASSLEETQYF.

This clonotype was found a few times. The rearrangement links TRBV3-1 to TRBJ2-2; weak D call: TRBD2 (6 bases). The length of the CDR3 is 17 residues. Per germline, CDR1 LGHDT and CDR2 YNNKEL (reference sequence). Trimming stripped 0 bases from V and 1 base from J, with 12 bases between. The CDR3: CASSQEGASENTGELFF. DNA for the CDR3: TGTGCCAGCAGCCAAGAAGGGGCTAGCGAGAACACCGGGGAGCTGTTTTTT.

This clonotype was detected once. The chain carries TRBV27 and TRBJ2-3, with D perhaps given as TRBD1 or TRBD2 (5 bases each). Trimming took 8 bases from V and 4 from J, leaving 13 bases between them. Germline CDR1 and CDR2: MNHEY and SMNVEV (reference sequence). The CDR3 has 13 amino acids. CDR3 in amino acids: CASAARGADTQYF. For the CDR3, the DNA is TGTGCCAGCGCAGCGAGAGGGGCAGATACGCAGTATTTT.